The next 19 T cell receptor beta chains were all read from a single sample in a study of T cell changes during pregnancy in multiple sclerosis. Sequencing was performed with immunoSEQ multiplex PCR; in TCRdb, only in-frame clones are kept and a portion is missing. The sample includes about 110,000 clones, 80% to 95% of them seen just once. The input for sequencing was peripheral blood, taken after pregnancy. The receptors here all came from a female donor with multiple sclerosis, enrolled in a pregnancy study.

This rearrangement joins TRBV6-5 to TRBJ1-3; no clear D gene. Trimming cost V 2 bases and J 2 bases, with 7 bases left between them. The V gene's germline CDR1 is MNHEY and CDR2 SVGAGI. This CDR3 is 14 amino acids long. The CDR3 DNA follows: TGTGCCAGCAGTTACACGGGGACTGGAAACACCATATATTTT. It is translated as CASSYTGTGNTIYF.

J is TRBJ1-3 and V is TRBV9; TRBD1 is a possible D gene (5 bases). CDR3 size: 15 residues. Germline V CDR1 and CDR2: SGDLS, YYNGEE. Trimming removed 4 bases at V and 0 bases at J, with 11 bases between. For the CDR3, the DNA is TGTGCCAGCAGCCCTATGGGGGGCTCTGGAAACACCATATATTTT. Translated: CASSPMGGSGNTIYF.

The genes are TRBV2 and TRBJ1-5; TRBD1 agrees at 10 bases. Germline-derived CDR1 and CDR2 are SNHLY and FYNNEI. This CDR3 is 16 amino acids long. Unmatched junction bases numbered 11, after V lost 8 bases and J lost 4 bases. The chain's CDR3 is CASRANEGQGNQPQHF. Written as DNA, the CDR3 is TGTGCCAGCCGGGCAAACGAGGGACAGGGGAATCAGCCCCAGCATTTT.

The chain couples TRBV9 to TRBJ1-1, with D perhaps matching TRBD1 (6 bases). The CDR3 has 16 amino acids. Germline lookup yields CDR1 SGDLS and CDR2 YYNGEE. Trimming left V 5 bases short and J 2 bases short, with 19 bases between. CDR3 in DNA: TGTGCCAGCAGGCCCAGGGAAGACAGGCTCAACACTGAAGCTTTCTTT. This gives the protein CASRPREDRLNTEAFF.

This chain links TRBV30 with TRBJ1-2, with a weak D call TRBD1 (6 bases). V lost 0 bases and J 7 bases, leaving 24 bases between the germline ends. The germline CDR1 and CDR2 sequences are GTSNPN and SVGIG (reference sequence). The CDR3 is 17 amino acids. The CDR3 DNA reads TGTGCCTGGAGTGTTGTCTGGCACAGGGTCAAATTGGGTGGCTACACCTTC. Protein: CAWSVVWHRVKLGGYTF.

The chain is built from TRBV5-1 and TRBJ2-7; 7 nucleotides line up with TRBD1. Germline V lookup: CDR1 SGHRS, CDR2 YFSETQ. CDR3 length equals 13 residues. Trimming at V came to 4 bases and at J to 2 bases, leaving 3 bases not matched to a gene. The CDR3 protein is CASSQGTAYEQYF. For the CDR3, the DNA is TGCGCCAGCAGCCAAGGGACAGCCTACGAGCAGTACTTC.

This clone appeared a single time. This sequence joins TRBV6-4 and TRBJ2-1, with TRBD2 matching over 8 bases. CDR3 size: 16 residues. Germline CDR1 is MRHNA and CDR2 is SNTAGT. V shed 2 bases, J shed 6 bases, and the junction held 9 bases outside the gene matches. The CDR3 protein is CASSDVGAGGLNEQFF. The CDR3 DNA reads TGTGCCAGCAGTGACGTCGGGGCGGGGGGTCTCAATGAGCAGTTCTTC.

The sample holds one count of this clone. This chain links TRBV5-1 with TRBJ2-7; D perhaps matches TRBD2 (6 bases). This CDR3 region has 14 residues. CDR1 and CDR2 (germline): SGHRS, YFSETQ. The V end was cut by 0 bases, the J end by 3 bases, with 10 bases between. DNA for the CDR3: TGCGCCAGCAGCTTGGGCGGGGTTTTCTACGAGCAGTACTTC. As protein: CASSLGGVFYEQYF.

This CDR3 reads CASSYDDRHEQYF. DNA of the CDR3: TGTGCCAGCAGTTACGACGACAGGCACGAGCAGTACTTC. V gene TRBV6-6 combines with J gene TRBJ2-7; weak D call: TRBD1 (6 bases). Germline loops: CDR1 MNHNY, CDR2 SVGAGI (reference sequence). The length of the CDR3 is 13 residues. The V end lost 2 bases, the J end lost 5 bases, and 10 bases lay between the germline ends.

The chain links TRBV7-9 to TRBJ1-2, with 9 bases fitting TRBD1. The CDR3 contains 13 residues. V shed 5 bases, J shed 4 bases, and the junction held 2 bases outside the gene matches. Germline CDR1 is SEHNR and CDR2 is FQNEAQ (reference sequence). The CDR3 DNA reads as TGTGCCAGCAGCCTGGACAGGGGCTATGGCTACACCTTC. Translation gives CASSLDRGYGYTF.

This chain joins TRBV6-4 and TRBJ2-1, with 9 bases that match TRBD1. CDR1 MRHNA and CDR2 SNTAGT come from the germline V gene. V was clipped by 6 bases and J by 8 bases; unmatched bases: 8. This CDR3 has 14 residues. The DNA of the CDR3 is TGTGCCAGCAGAGGGGACAGGGAAGTAGATGAGCAGTTCTTC. Translating gives CASRGDREVDEQFF.

J is TRBJ2-3 and V is TRBV7-2; TRBD2 matches 12 bases. The length of the CDR3 is 17 residues. Germline CDR1 and CDR2: SGHTA and FQGNSA. J gave up 4 bases and V 1 base, and 6 bases lay outside the gene matches. The CDR3: CASSLGFLAGGPDTQYF. The CDR3 nucleotides are TGTGCCAGCAGCTTAGGGTTTCTAGCGGGGGGGCCAGATACGCAGTATTTT.

The chain recombines TRBV4-1 with TRBJ2-1; 9 nucleotides line up with TRBD2. V shed 0 bases and J 4 bases; nucleotides not matched to a gene: 4. The CDR3 length is 16 residues. CDR1 and CDR2 from the germline V gene are MGHRA and YSYEKL. CDR3 loop: CASSQDPSGGYNEQFF. The CDR3 nucleotides read TGCGCCAGCAGCCAAGATCCCAGCGGGGGGTACAATGAGCAGTTCTTC.

The rearrangement joins TRBV18 to TRBJ1-2; D unresolved. The germline gives CDR1 KGHSH, CDR2 LQKENI. The CDR3 is 14 residues long. V was clipped by 4 bases and J by 4 bases, with 13 bases between them. CDR3 protein: CASSLPEGFYGYTF. DNA for the CDR3: TGTGCCAGCTCACTTCCAGAGGGTTTCTATGGCTACACCTTC.

The rearrangement uses TRBV19 and TRBJ2-1; TRBD2 matches at 11 bases. This CDR3 comprises 16 residues. Trimming removed 3 bases from V and 8 bases from J; junction bases left unmatched: 9. Germline V gene lookup returns CDR1 LNHDA and CDR2 SQIVND (reference sequence). The CDR3 bases are TGTGCCAGTAGTATCGGGTACGGGACTAGCGGTTATGAGCAGTTCTTC. Amino acids: CASSIGYGTSGYEQFF. The whole variable domain, remainder taken from reference TRBV19 and TRBJ2-1, is DGGITQSPKYLFRKEGQNVTLSCEQNLNHDAMYWYRQDPGQGLRLIYYSQIVNDFQKGDIAEGYSVSREKKESFPLTVTSAQKNPTAFYLCASSIGYGTSGYEQFFGPGTRLTVL.

V is TRBV19 and J is TRBJ2-2, with 7 bases matching TRBD1. There are 15 residues in the CDR3. Trimming at V came to 7 bases and at J to 3 bases, leaving 8 bases not matched to a gene. Germline V lookup: CDR1 LNHDA, CDR2 SQIVND (reference sequence). CDR3 loop: CASIQGQLYTGELFF. In nucleotides, the CDR3 is TGTGCCAGTATTCAGGGACAGCTATACACCGGGGAGCTGTTTTTT.

CDR3 protein: CASSPGSAFNEQFF. The CDR3 DNA follows: TGTGCCAGCTCCCCCGGGAGTGCATTTAATGAGCAGTTCTTC. The rearrangement joins TRBV18 to TRBJ2-1; TRBD2 is a possible D gene (6 bases). The CDR3 consists of 14 residues. CDR1 is KGHSH, CDR2 LQKENI, per germline. The ends were cut back, 6 bases at V and 7 bases at J, with 16 bases in the middle.

The rearrangement links TRBV18 to TRBJ2-1; 8 bases align to TRBD2. There are 16 residues in the CDR3. The trim removed 6 bases at V and 3 bases at J, leaving 10 bases unmatched. CDR1 and CDR2 from the germline V gene are KGHSH and LQKENI. As DNA, the CDR3 is TGTGCCAGCTCCCTGAAGCGGGGGTCAAACTACAATGAGCAGTTCTTC. As protein: CASSLKRGSNYNEQFF.

The chain is built from TRBV6-5 and TRBJ2-1, with TRBD2 matching 8 bases. The V gene end was trimmed by 6 bases and the J gene end by 5 bases; junction bases not matched to a gene: 6. Per the germline V gene, CDR1 is MNHEY and CDR2 is SVGAGI. The CDR3 has 14 residues. The CDR3 protein is CASSRGGPDNEQFF. The DNA of the CDR3 is TGTGCCAGCAGCCGCGGGGGGCCGGACAATGAGCAGTTCTTC.